A selection of T cell receptor beta chains follows, all from one sample in a study of response to subunit inactivated influenza vaccine. MiXCR, applied by TCRdb to the RT-PCR reads, yields one record per CDR3 protein. The repertoire holds fewer than 250,000 distinct CDR3 sequences, with around 15% as singletons. The sequenced sample was CD8+ T cells sorted from PBMCs, obtained around 5 days after vaccination. The receptors shown here come from a man in his fifties or sixties who received an inactivated influenza vaccine. Each CDR3 is given with its conserved first and last residue. D genes are given only for firm matches. Clone sizes are given selectively: once, few, many, or a class where the clone is expanded.

D	V	size	J	CDR3	DNA
TRBD2	TRBV18	few	TRBJ2-5	CASSPGLAGQETQYF	TGTGCCAGCTCACCGGGACTAGCGGGCCAAGAGACCCAGTACTTC
TRBD2	TRBV2	few	TRBJ2-7	CASRTSGGPLEQYF	TGTGCCAGCAGAACTAGCGGGGGACCCCTCGAGCAGTACTTC
TRBD2	TRBV3-1	-	TRBJ2-5	CASSQDRRLAGRETQYF	TGTGCCAGCAGCCAAGACCGGAGACTAGCGGGACGAGAGACCCAGTACTTC
TRBD2	TRBV3-1	-	TRBJ2-1	CACSQESGTSGYNEQFF	TGTGCCTGCAGCCAAGAGAGCGGGACTAGCGGTTACAATGAGCAGTTCTTC
TRBD1	TRBV29-1	few	TRBJ1-4	CSVYGTGNGKLFF	TGCAGCGTTTACGGGACAGGAAATGGGAAACTGTTTTTT
-	TRBV5-1	many	TRBJ2-3	CASSLVFSPTDTQYF	TGCGCCAGCAGCTTGGTCTTCTCCCCCACAGATACGCAGTATTTT
-	TRBV2	-	TRBJ2-5	CASSEAAVGLEETQYF	TGTGCCAGCAGTGAAGCTGCGGTAGGATTAGAAGAGACCCAGTACTTC
TRBD2	TRBV28	few	TRBJ2-3	CASSQPGLAGVDTQYF	TGTGCCAGCAGTCAGCCGGGACTAGCGGGAGTAGATACGCAGTATTTT
TRBD2	TRBV7-9	-	TRBJ2-1	CASSSTSGYDNEQFF	TGTGCCAGCAGCTCGACTAGCGGGTATGATAATGAGCAGTTCTTC
TRBD2	TRBV6-5	few	TRBJ2-6	CASSYSILAELSGANVLTF	TGTGCCAGCAGTTACTCGATCCTAGCGGAGTTGTCTGGGGCCAACGTCCTGACTTTC
TRBD2	TRBV27	-	TRBJ2-7	CASSFRPGTRFYEQYF	TGTGCCAGCAGTTTCCGTCCCGGGACTAGATTCTACGAGCAGTACTTC
-	TRBV9	few	TRBJ2-1	CASSVESGIVGNEQFF	TGTGCCAGCAGCGTAGAAAGTGGGATAGTAGGAAATGAGCAGTTCTTC
-	TRBV6-2/TRBV6-3	few	TRBJ2-7	CASNYGGNYEQYF	TGTGCCAGCAACTATGGGGGAAACTACGAGCAGTACTTC
-	TRBV12-3/TRBV12-4	-	TRBJ2-5	CASSLGLVKETQYF	TGTGCCAGCAGTTTGGGGCTAGTAAAAGAGACCCAGTACTTC
-	TRBV3-1	-	TRBJ1-2	CASSQGVSRSNYGYTF	TGTGCCAGCAGCCAAGGTGTCAGCCGATCTAACTATGGCTACACCTTC
-	TRBV7-6	few	TRBJ2-1	CASSLKENNEQFF	TGTGCCAGCAGCTTAAAGGAAAACAATGAGCAGTTCTTC
-	TRBV5-1	many	TRBJ2-7	CASSLGGVEQYF	TGCGCCAGCAGCTTGGGAGGGGTCGAGCAGTACTTC
-	TRBV6-2/TRBV6-3	few	TRBJ2-1	CATQGTPSYNEQFF	TGTGCCACTCAAGGGACTCCATCCTACAATGAGCAGTTCTTC
-	TRBV29-1	few	TRBJ2-2	CSVGSASTGELFF	TGCAGCGTTGGAAGTGCGTCGACCGGGGAGCTGTTTTTT
TRBD2	TRBV20-1	many	TRBJ2-1	CSARWVGSGSDEQFF	TGCAGTGCTAGATGGGTAGGTAGCGGGAGCGATGAGCAGTTCTTC
-	TRBV4-3	-	TRBJ1-1	CASSQDRGLKNTEAFF	TGCGCCAGCAGCCAAGATAGGGGACTAAAAAACACTGAAGCTTTCTTT
-	TRBV28	few	TRBJ1-5	CASSPLSNQPQHF	TGTGCCAGCAGTCCCCTTAGCAATCAGCCCCAGCATTTT
TRBD1	TRBV12-3/TRBV12-4	few	TRBJ2-1	CASSKTGGPYNEQFF	TGTGCCAGCAGCAAGACAGGGGGCCCCTACAATGAGCAGTTCTTC
TRBD1	TRBV9	-	TRBJ2-1	CASSVGDDDRVYEQFF	TGTGCCAGCAGCGTAGGAGACGACGACAGGGTCTATGAGCAGTTCTTC
TRBD2	TRBV12-3/TRBV12-4	many	TRBJ2-3	CASRGLAVDTQYF	TGTGCCAGCAGGGGACTAGCGGTAGATACGCAGTATTTT
TRBD2	TRBV24-1	many	TRBJ2-1	CATSPWGLSSYNEQFF	TGTGCCACCAGTCCTTGGGGACTAAGCTCCTACAATGAGCAGTTCTTC
-	TRBV20-1	-	TRBJ2-1	CSAIGVSTTSYIGQFF	TGCAGTGCTATTGGGGTCTCGACGACCTCCTACATCGGGCAGTTCTTC
TRBD2	TRBV9	-	TRBJ2-2	CASSAFLREGTGELFF	TGTGCCAGCAGCGCTTTTTTGCGGGAGGGCACCGGGGAGCTGTTTTTT
-	TRBV24-1	-	TRBJ1-1	CATSDPRDPNTEAFF	TGTGCCACCAGTGACCCCCGGGACCCCAACACTGAAGCTTTCTTT
-	TRBV4-3	few	TRBJ2-2	CASSQDRRNTGELFF	TGCGCCAGCAGCCAAGATAGGCGTAACACCGGGGAGCTGTTTTTT
-	TRBV11-2	few	TRBJ2-1	CASSFSTGHNEQFF	TGTGCCAGCAGCTTTTCTACAGGGCACAATGAGCAGTTCTTC
TRBD1	TRBV7-9	-	TRBJ1-1	CASSSLTGRDTEAFF	TGTGCCAGCAGCTCCTTGACAGGGAGGGACACTGAAGCTTTCTTT
TRBD1	TRBV3-1	many	TRBJ2-3	CASSQDRARDTQYF	TGTGCCAGCAGCCAGGACAGGGCCAGAGATACGCAGTATTTT
-	TRBV4-3	-	TRBJ2-2	CASSQEVGFHEAGELFF	TGCGCCAGCAGCCAAGAAGTGGGGTTCCACGAGGCCGGGGAGCTGTTTTTT
TRBD2	TRBV9	few	TRBJ2-1	CASSATGTSGYNEQFF	TGTGCCAGCAGCGCAACCGGGACTAGCGGGTACAATGAGCAGTTCTTC
-	TRBV7-8	few	TRBJ2-1	CASSTRDPSSYNEQFF	TGTGCCAGCAGCACCCGGGACCCGAGCTCCTACAATGAGCAGTTCTTC